Shown below are 23 T cell receptor beta chains from a single sample sequenced in a study of immune evolution from preneoplasia to lung adenocarcinoma. Profiled with immunoSEQ multiplex PCR; TCRdb holds only in-frame clones, not every one. Of thousands of clones in the sample, roughly 79% were seen once. The specimen sequenced was FFPE adjacent normal lung tissue. The receptor set was obtained from a person between 65 and 80 years old with lung adenocarcinoma.

The genes are TRBV5-1 and TRBJ1-1; 9 bases align to TRBD1. CDR3 length equals 15 residues. V lost 0 bases, J lost 4 bases, and 4 bases stayed unmatched. Germline CDR1 SGHRS, CDR2 YFSETQ. The CDR3 loop reads CASSLGDREVTEAFF. The CDR3, as DNA: TGCGCCAGCAGCTTGGGGGACAGGGAAGTCACTGAAGCTTTCTTT.

The chain carries TRBV7-9 and TRBJ2-6, with TRBD1 matching 10 bases. V lost 10 bases and J lost 0; bases outside the gene matches: 3. Germline lookup yields CDR1 SEHNR and CDR2 FQNEAQ (reference sequence). The length of the CDR3 is 15 residues. The CDR3: CAIGTGASGANVLTF. As DNA, the CDR3 is TGTGCCATTGGGACAGGGGCCTCTGGGGCCAACGTCCTGACTTTC.

The V and J genes are TRBV6-1 and TRBJ2-3, with D possibly being TRBD1 (5 bases). Trimming stripped 7 bases from V and 0 bases from J, with 11 bases between. There are 14 residues in the CDR3. CDR1 MNHNS and CDR2 SASEGT come from the germline V gene. The chain's CDR3 is CASNRRDSTDTQYF. CDR3 bases: TGTGCCAGCAACCGCAGGGATAGCACAGATACGCAGTATTTT.

The rearrangement links TRBV2 to TRBJ1-1; D gene unclear. With 5 bases removed from V and 9 bases from J, the gap between germline ends came to 16 bases. This CDR3 has 13 amino acids. The germline CDR1 and CDR2 sequences are SNHLY and FYNNEI. CDR3 DNA: TGTGCCAGCAGTCCCGGTTTAGGGCAGCAAGCTTTCTTT. As protein: CASSPGLGQQAFF.

The chain uses TRBV11-1 and TRBJ2-1; 7 nucleotides line up with TRBD2. Germline V gives CDR1 SGHAT, CDR2 FQDESV (reference sequence). The CDR3 extends over 16 amino acids. Trimming took 4 bases from V and 4 from J; bases not matched to a gene: 10. The CDR3 region is CASSSNPSGRYNEQFF. CDR3 sequence (DNA): TGTGCCAGCAGCTCCAATCCTAGCGGACGGTACAATGAGCAGTTCTTC.

The chain links TRBV7-8 to TRBJ2-7; the D is unclear. Trimming removed 1 base from V and 5 bases from J, with 6 bases in between. Per the germline V gene, CDR1 is SGHVS and CDR2 is FQNEAQ. The CDR3 extends over 12 amino acids. The CDR3 here is CASSLVSNEQYF. The CDR3 nucleotides read TGTGCCAGCAGCTTAGTCTCTAACGAGCAGTACTTC.

The chain has TRBV10-3 and TRBJ1-1; the D is unclear. Germline V gene data show CDR1 as ENHRY and CDR2 as SYGVKD. Trimming removed 9 bases at V and 1 base at J, with 12 bases between. CDR3 length: 13 residues. The CDR3, as DNA: TGTGCCATAACTGACATACCGAACACTGAAGCTTTCTTT. Amino acid sequence: CAITDIPNTEAFF.

This clone is large in the sample. V gene TRBV4-1 combines with J gene TRBJ1-4; 8 positions agree with TRBD1. Germline-derived CDR1 and CDR2 are MGHRA and YSYEKL. With 1 base clipped from V and 7 bases from J, the junction kept 8 bases outside the gene matches. The CDR3 length is 16 residues. CDR3 bases: TGCGCCAGCAGCCAAGCTACCCAGGGGGCAGTTGAAAAACTGTTTTTT. Residues: CASSQATQGAVEKLFF.

The chain employs TRBV7-2 and TRBJ2-1, with D uncertain. V was shortened by 5 bases and J by 1 base, with 12 bases between the two germline ends. This CDR3 comprises 15 residues. CDR1 is SGHTA, CDR2 FQGNSA, per germline. The CDR3 DNA reads TGTGCCAGCAGCCCCGATACATCTTCCTACAATGAGCAGTTCTTC. Translation gives CASSPDTSSYNEQFF.

Only one count was recorded for this clone. The CDR3 DNA reads as TGCGCCAGCAGCCGGTCAACAGATACGCAGTATTTT. Translation: CASSRSTDTQYF. This chain joins TRBV5-1 and TRBJ2-3; D not certain. V shed 4 bases and J shed 3 bases, with 6 bases lying between them. This CDR3 contains 12 residues. CDR1 SGHRS and CDR2 YFSETQ come from the germline V gene.

The CDR3 DNA is TGTGCCAGCAGCTTAACGTCTGGGTATCAGCCCCAGCATTTT. Protein product: CASSLTSGYQPQHF. The V and J genes are TRBV7-8 and TRBJ1-5, with D uncertain. Germline V gives CDR1 SGHVS, CDR2 FQNEAQ. V shed 2 bases and J shed 5 bases, with 10 bases lying between them. This CDR3 comprises 14 residues.

The chain recombines TRBV11-2 with TRBJ2-3; D remains unclear. Germline CDR1 SGHAT, CDR2 FQNNGV. The CDR3 has 11 residues. V lost 5 bases and J lost 5, with 5 bases in between. CDR3 residues: CASSQQDTQYF. CDR3 in DNA: TGTGCCAGCAGCCAACAAGATACGCAGTATTTT.

This clone has more than one count but fewer than ten. Here the CDR3 DNA reads TGTGCCTGGAGGGCGTCCGGGACAGGGGGCATTGGAAACACCATATATTTT. This gives the protein CAWRASGTGGIGNTIYF. The chain couples TRBV30 to TRBJ1-3; 12 positions agree with TRBD1. The CDR3 extends over 17 amino acids. V dropped 3 bases and J dropped 3; count of bases not matched to a gene: 9. CDR1 and CDR2 from the germline V gene are GTSNPN and SVGIG (reference sequence).

This clone is labeled large. The chain links TRBV18 to TRBJ1-4, with D perhaps matching TRBD1 (6 bases). The V and J ends lost 6 bases and 5 bases respectively, with 10 bases between them. This CDR3 is built from 13 residues. CDR1 and CDR2 from the germline V gene are KGHSH and LQKENI. This CDR3 reads CASSPGHNEKLFF. DNA of the CDR3: TGTGCCAGCTCCCCGGGACACAATGAAAAACTGTTTTTT.

This clone was counted between two and nine times. The chain has TRBV6-5 and TRBJ1-2; no clear D. The V end lost 10 bases, the J end lost 8 bases, and 17 bases lay between the germline ends. This CDR3 spans 12 amino acids. Germline V gives CDR1 MNHEY, CDR2 SVGAGI. CDR3 sequence (DNA): TGTGCCACCCTCGTCGGAGGAGGGGGCTACACCTTC. This gives the protein CATLVGGGGYTF.

The CDR3 reads CASSLYREVAGNQPQHF. As DNA, the CDR3 is TGTGCCAGCAGCTTGTATAGGGAGGTCGCTGGCAATCAGCCCCAGCATTTT. The chain couples TRBV5-6 to TRBJ1-5; D unclear. Between the trimmed V and J ends, which lost 1 base and 2 bases, there was a span of 16 bases. Germline values: CDR1 SGHDT, CDR2 YYEEEE. The CDR3 is made up of 17 amino acids.

The chain combines TRBV18 with TRBJ2-5; no clear D gene. The CDR3 totals 13 residues. V lost 3 bases and J lost 2, with 7 bases in between. Per germline, CDR1 KGHSH and CDR2 LQKENI. CDR3 sequence reads: CASSPPLQETQYF. CDR3 nucleotides: TGTGCCAGCTCACCCCCGCTGCAAGAGACCCAGTACTTC. The full variable domain, rest sourced from reference TRBV18 and TRBJ2-5, is NAGVMQNPRHLVRRRGQEARLRCSPMKGHSHVYWYRQLPEEGLKFMVYLQKENIIDESGMPKERFSAEFPKEGPSILRIQQVVRGDSAAYFCASSPPLQETQYFGPGTRLLVL.

The J gene is TRBJ2-5, the V gene TRBV9, with 7 bases matching TRBD1. J was trimmed by 2 bases and V by 3 bases; bases with no gene match: 7. This CDR3 contains 15 residues. Germline CDR1 and CDR2: SGDLS and YYNGEE. CDR3 residues: CASSAEGQAQETQYF. The DNA for the CDR3 is TGTGCCAGCAGCGCGGAAGGACAGGCACAAGAGACCCAGTACTTC. Supplemented by reference TRBV9 and TRBJ2-5, the full variable domain reads DSGVTQTPKHLITATGQRVTLRCSPRSGDLSVYWYQQSLDQGLQFLIQYYNGEERAKGNILERFSAQQFPDLHSELNLSSLELGDSALYFCASSAEGQAQETQYFGPGTRLLVL.

The V and J genes are TRBV25-1 and TRBJ2-2; 8 bases fit TRBD2. CDR1 is MGHDK, CDR2 SYGVNS, per germline. Trimming at V came to 1 base and at J to 5 bases, leaving 6 bases not matched to a gene. CDR3 length: 16 amino acids. The CDR3 bases are TGTGCCAGCAGTGAATGGAGAGCGGGAGCGACCGGGGAGCTGTTTTTT. Protein sequence: CASSEWRAGATGELFF.

V is TRBV10-1 and J is TRBJ1-1; D unclear. The V gene lost 3 bases and the J gene lost 2 bases, with 16 bases spanning the gap. The CDR3 totals 16 residues. Germline CDR1 WNHNN, CDR2 SYGVQD (reference sequence). The CDR3 sequence: CASSDGFGKGNTEAFF. In DNA form, the CDR3 reads TGCGCCAGCAGTGATGGATTCGGCAAGGGAAACACTGAAGCTTTCTTT.

Only one count was recorded for this clone. The rearrangement uses TRBV5-8 and TRBJ2-7; 7 positions match TRBD2. Germline V CDR1 and CDR2: SGHTS, YDEGEE. CDR3 size: 12 residues. The ends lost 0 bases at V and 9 bases at J; junction bases unmatched: 3. The CDR3 nucleotides read TGTGCCAGCAGCTTGGTTTTAGCGGGGCAGTACTTC. This codes for CASSLVLAGQYF.

The rearrangement uses TRBV10-2 and TRBJ2-3, with a weak D call TRBD1 (5 bases). There are 17 residues in the CDR3. Trimming left V 3 bases short and J 2 bases short, with 18 bases between. Germline CDR1 reads WSHSY; CDR2 reads SAAADI. The CDR3 loop is CASSEIRSRAYTDTQYF. CDR3 DNA: TGCGCCAGCAGTGAAATCCGGAGCAGGGCGTACACAGATACGCAGTATTTT.

The rearrangement joins TRBV29-1 to TRBJ1-3, with a weak D call TRBD1 (5 bases). V lost 6 bases and J lost 2, with 11 bases in between. Germline CDR1 reads SQVTM; CDR2 reads ANQGSEA. CDR3 length equals 13 residues. Written as DNA, the CDR3 is TGCAGCGTCCCTGGGGGTACTGGAAACACCATATATTTT. Protein product: CSVPGGTGNTIYF. The full variable domain, with the rest looked up from reference TRBV29-1 and TRBJ1-3, is SAVISQKPSRDICQRGTSLTIQCQVDSQVTMMFWYRQQPGQSLTLIATANQGSEATYESGFVIDKFPISRPNLTFSTLTVSNMSPEDSSIYLCSVPGGTGNTIYFGEGSWLTVV.